This entry concerns a single TCR beta chain. The sample belongs to a study of blood T cell repertoires in COVID-19. Study as a whole: COVID-19 samples, acute and convalescent, were from the United States, Italy and Spain.

The authors' processing: Amplified reference gene primers provided the basis for estimating nucleated cell counts. Clones were sequenced by immunoSEQ multiplex PCR, and TCRdb holds only the in-frame ones, with some missing. D and trimming come from the DNA, and the V and J calls and clone size come from that table. Of 400,000 to 550,000 clones listed, 75% to 90% are singletons. CDR1 SGHAT and CDR2 FQNNGV come from the germline V gene. The V and J ends lost 2 bases and 6 bases respectively, with 12 bases between them. The CDR3 is 14 amino acids. The sequencing input was peripheral blood. The chain joins TRBV11-2 to TRBJ2-3; D possibly corresponds to TRBD1 (6 bases). The source of this sequence is a woman in her thirties with acute or convalescent COVID-19. CDR3 coding DNA: TGTGCCAGCAGCTTATCCAGGCAGGGGGATACGCAGTATTTT. It codes for CASSLSRQGDTQYF.